The next 30 T cell receptor beta chains were all read from a single sample in a study of blood T cell repertoires in COVID-19. The assay was immunoSEQ multiplex PCR, and TCRdb's table has in-frame clones only and misses some. The table has some 210,000 clones, around nine tenths seen once. Sample: peripheral blood. These TCRs come from a man aged 55 to 70 with COVID-19, enrolled during active disease.

The chain combines TRBV18 with TRBJ2-1; TRBD2 aligns across 11 bases. J gave up 7 bases and V 3 bases, and 8 bases lay outside the gene matches. CDR1 and CDR2 (germline): KGHSH, LQKENI. This CDR3 has 16 amino acids. The CDR3 DNA sequence: TGTGCCAGCTCACCGGATAGCGGGGGGGCCGGGAATGAGCAGTTCTTC. Its protein product is CASSPDSGGAGNEQFF.

The V gene is TRBV6-2 or TRBV6-3, the J gene TRBJ2-5; D is unresolved. The CDR3 covers 16 residues. Trimming removed 4 bases from V and 0 bases from J, with 15 bases in between. CDR1 and CDR2 (germline): MNHEY, SVGEGT. CDR3 sequence reads: CASSLFPSGDQETQYF. The CDR3 nucleotides read TGTGCCAGCAGTTTGTTTCCGTCAGGCGACCAAGAGACCCAGTACTTC.

The chain uses TRBV10-3 and TRBJ2-7, with a possible D match to TRBD2 (7 bases). The V end was cut by 2 bases, the J end by 4 bases, with 21 bases between. CDR1 is ENHRY, CDR2 SYGVKD, per germline. The CDR3 is made up of 17 amino acids. The chain's CDR3 is CAISEPSSGRGWYEQYF. The CDR3, as DNA: TGTGCCATCAGTGAGCCAAGTTCGGGGAGGGGGTGGTACGAGCAGTACTTC.

This clone was counted between two and nine times. V usage is TRBV23-1 and J usage is TRBJ1-6, with D unresolved. TRBV23-1 is identified as an open reading frame with a role that is uncertain. This CDR3 region has 16 residues. V gave up 0 bases and J gave up 3 bases, with 9 bases separating them. CDR3 loop: CASSQSKPNYNSPLHF. Written as DNA, the CDR3 is TGCGCCAGCAGTCAATCGAAGCCCAACTATAATTCACCCCTCCACTTT.

This clone was observed a single time. This rearrangement joins TRBV18 to TRBJ1-4, with 11 bases fitting TRBD1. This CDR3 is built from 17 residues. Germline trimming cut 3 bases from V and 4 bases from J; bases unmatched to any gene: 7. Germline V gene data show CDR1 as KGHSH and CDR2 as LQKENI. As DNA, the CDR3 is TGTGCCAGCTCACCGTGGACAGGGGGCCGTCTTAATGAAAAACTGTTTTTT. It specifies CASSPWTGGRLNEKLFF.

The chain recombines TRBV28 with TRBJ2-1; the D is unclear. Per the germline V gene, CDR1 is MDHEN and CDR2 is SYDVKM. CDR3 length: 16 amino acids. V gave up 6 bases and J gave up 1 base, with 16 bases separating them. CDR3 sequence reads: CASRFNIQASYNEQFF. The CDR3, as DNA: TGTGCCAGCAGGTTTAATATCCAGGCATCCTACAATGAGCAGTTCTTC.

The CDR3 region is CASSLGTGNSNQPQHF. The DNA of the CDR3 is TGCGCCAGCAGCTTGGGGACAGGAAATAGCAATCAGCCCCAGCATTTT. J is TRBJ1-5 and V is TRBV5-1, with 7 bases that match TRBD1. Looked up from germline, CDR1 is SGHRS and CDR2 is YFSETQ. V trimming: 0 bases; J trimming: 0 bases; junction bases outside the gene matches: 3. This CDR3 has 16 residues.

The chain uses TRBV25-1 and TRBJ2-7; D gene ambiguous. The CDR3 has 13 amino acids. CDR1 and CDR2 (germline): MGHDK, SYGVNS. Trimming pared 3 bases from V and 4 bases from J, leaving 10 bases between. This CDR3 is CASSEDFGYEQYF. The DNA for the CDR3 is TGTGCCAGCAGTGAGGATTTCGGGTACGAGCAGTACTTC.

This chain uses TRBV5-6 with TRBJ2-7; D is perhaps TRBD2 (5 bases). Between the trimmed V and J ends, which lost 2 bases and 5 bases, there was a span of 23 bases. This CDR3 is built from 17 residues. Germline CDR1 SGHDT, CDR2 YYEEEE. The CDR3 DNA follows: TGTGCCAGCAGCTTAAGTCGTGAGGTCGGGGATCAGAACGAGCAGTACTTC. This codes for CASSLSREVGDQNEQYF.

The gene calls are TRBV19 and TRBJ1-4, with 9 bases fitting TRBD1. Trimming at V came to 5 bases and at J to 5 bases, leaving 6 bases not matched to a gene. From germline, CDR1 is LNHDA and CDR2 SQIVND (reference sequence). The CDR3 length is 15 residues. CDR3 amino acids: CASSPQTGGNEKLFF. CDR3 coding DNA: TGTGCCAGTAGTCCCCAGACAGGGGGGAATGAAAAACTGTTTTTT.

Comments on this clone: The same CDR3 is also encoded by other DNA sequences in this sample. The rearrangement joins TRBV7-8 to TRBJ1-3; a weak D match, TRBD1 (5 bases). The CDR3 sequence is 14 residues long. Germline loops: CDR1 SGHVS, CDR2 FQNEAQ. V dropped 0 bases and J dropped 3 bases, with 6 bases sitting between them. The CDR3 region has the DNA TGTGCCAGCAGCTTAGCGGGGGGTGGAAACACCATATATTTT. It encodes CASSLAGGGNTIYF.

The chain is built from TRBV28 and TRBJ1-1; unclear D gene. The CDR3 has 14 residues. V lost 4 bases and J 0 bases, leaving 9 bases between the germline ends. Germline CDR1 is MDHEN and CDR2 is SYDVKM. The CDR3 reads CASSSLAMNTEAFF. CDR3 nucleotide sequence: TGTGCCAGCAGTTCCCTCGCGATGAACACTGAAGCTTTCTTT. Filled out from reference TRBV28 and TRBJ1-1, the complete variable domain reads DVKVTQSSRYLVKRTGEKVFLECVQDMDHENMFWYRQDPGLGLRLIYFSYDVKMKEKGDIPEGYSVSREKKERFSLILESASTNQTSMYLCASSSLAMNTEAFFGQGTRLTVV.

This chain joins TRBV25-1 and TRBJ1-6; tentatively, D is TRBD1 (5 bases). V lost 7 bases, J lost 0 bases, and 10 bases lay in between. Germline V CDR1 and CDR2: MGHDK, SYGVNS. This CDR3 is 15 amino acids long. DNA for the CDR3: TGTGCCAGCAACGGGAGGGGCTCCTATAATTCACCCCTCCACTTT. It yields the protein CASNGRGSYNSPLHF.

The chain couples TRBV19 to TRBJ2-2; 8 bases align to TRBD1. The J segment lost 3 bases and the V segment lost 3 bases, leaving 6 bases of the junction unmatched. Germline V CDR1 and CDR2: LNHDA, SQIVND (reference sequence). The CDR3 covers 16 residues. The CDR3 here is CASSITGTGHTGELFF. For the CDR3, the DNA is TGTGCCAGTAGTATTACCGGGACAGGTCACACCGGGGAGCTGTTTTTT.

CDR3 nucleotides: TGTGCCAGCAGTTACGTCCGGGAGAATCAGCCCCAGCATTTT. Translating gives CASSYVRENQPQHF. This sequence joins TRBV6-6 and TRBJ1-5; D gene unclear. The germline V gene has CDR1 MNHNY and CDR2 SVGAGI (reference sequence). The CDR3 runs 14 residues. The V end was cut by 2 bases, the J end by 4 bases, with 9 bases between.

V usage is TRBV5-1 and J usage is TRBJ1-1; D remains unclear. Germline V gives CDR1 SGHRS, CDR2 YFSETQ. CDR3 length equals 16 residues. Trimming removed 1 base at V and 0 bases at J, with 13 bases between. Written as DNA, the CDR3 is TGCGCCAGCAGCTTGACAGCCGCGACGCTGAACACTGAAGCTTTCTTT. Translating it yields CASSLTAATLNTEAFF.

The J gene is TRBJ1-2, the V gene TRBV3-1 (or the pseudogene TRBV3-2); 8 bases align to TRBD1. V was pared by 2 bases and J by 0 bases, with 11 bases of the junction left unmatched. The CDR3 extends over 18 amino acids. Germline V lookup: CDR1 LGHDT, CDR2 YNNKEL (reference sequence). The CDR3 spells CASSQSSGQALANYGYTF. The CDR3 bases are TGTGCCAGCAGCCAAAGCTCGGGACAGGCCCTAGCTAACTATGGCTACACCTTC.

This chain connects TRBV7-8 to TRBJ2-1, with D maybe TRBD2 (5 bases). The CDR3 is 13 amino acids. V was cut by 5 bases and J by 4 bases, with 9 bases left in between. Germline V gene sequence: CDR1 SGHVS, CDR2 FQNEAQ. CDR3 bases: TGTGCCAGCAGCCCCGGGGATTACAATGAGCAGTTCTTC. Translation: CASSPGDYNEQFF.

The J gene is TRBJ1-2, the V gene TRBV7-9; D is undetermined. The V and J ends lost 5 bases and 6 bases respectively, with 13 bases between them. The CDR3 spans 13 residues. Germline CDR1 and CDR2: SEHNR and FQNEAQ (reference sequence). CDR3 nucleotide sequence: TGTGCCAGCAGCCCGGAGGGCCGGAATGGCTACACCTTC. Translating gives CASSPEGRNGYTF.

This rearrangement joins TRBV7-8 to TRBJ2-7, with 10 bases that match TRBD1. The V gene end was trimmed by 5 bases and the J gene end by 6 bases; junction bases not matched to a gene: 10. Germline assignment: CDR1 SGHVS and CDR2 FQNEAQ. The CDR3 is 15 residues long. CDR3: CASSPDRGREGEQYF. For the CDR3, the DNA is TGTGCCAGCAGCCCCGACAGGGGGCGAGAGGGCGAGCAGTACTTC.

The genes are TRBV14 and TRBJ1-2; TRBD1 aligns across 8 bases. Trimming removed 2 bases from V and 4 bases from J; junction bases left unmatched: 3. Germline V lookup: CDR1 SGHDN, CDR2 FVKESK. The CDR3 is made up of 14 amino acids. In DNA form, the CDR3 reads TGTGCCAGCAGCCAACGGGACAGGTCCTATGGCTACACCTTC. Translated: CASSQRDRSYGYTF.

J is TRBJ2-5 and V is TRBV7-6; 9 bases agree with TRBD2. Germline trimming cut 5 bases from V and 5 bases from J; bases unmatched to any gene: 9. This CDR3 has 15 residues. Germline values: CDR1 SGHVS, CDR2 FNYEAQ. CDR3 in DNA: TGTGCCAGCAGCCCCCTAGCGGGATTCAAGGAGACCCAGTACTTC. This encodes CASSPLAGFKETQYF. Based on the CDR3 plus reference TRBV7-6 and TRBJ2-5, the full variable domain is GAGVSQSPRYKVTKRGQDVALRCDPISGHVSLYWYRQALGQGPEFLTYFNYEAQQDKSGLPNDRFSAERPEGSISTLTIQRTEQRDSAMYRCASSPLAGFKETQYFGPGTRLLVL.

The V and J genes are TRBV10-3 and TRBJ1-2; 8 bases align to TRBD1. Germline lookup yields CDR1 ENHRY and CDR2 SYGVKD. J gave up 4 bases and V 3 bases, and 1 base lay outside the gene matches. The CDR3 sequence is 13 residues long. CDR3 coding DNA: TGTGCCATCAGTGAAACAGGGGGCTATGGCTACACCTTC. Its protein product is CAISETGGYGYTF.

The chain is built from TRBV5-8 and TRBJ2-1, with 9 bases identical to TRBD2. V was pared by 4 bases and J by 1 base, with 12 bases of the junction left unmatched. The V gene's germline CDR1 is SGHTS and CDR2 YDEGEE. This CDR3 is 18 amino acids long. The CDR3 DNA sequence: TGTGCCAGCAGCCCGGGAGTAGGGCTAGCGGGGTCCTACAATGAGCAGTTCTTC. Amino acid sequence: CASSPGVGLAGSYNEQFF.

This clone was seen a handful of times. This chain links TRBV20-1 with TRBJ1-5, with 7 positions matching TRBD1. The CDR3 has 13 amino acids. Germline values: CDR1 DFQATT, CDR2 SNEGSKA (reference sequence). V lost 4 bases, J lost 4 bases, and 4 bases stayed unmatched. The CDR3 coding sequence is TGCAGTGCTAATGACAGGGTTAATCAGCCCCAGCATTTT. Translation: CSANDRVNQPQHF.

The rearrangement uses TRBV5-8 and TRBJ1-2; D perhaps matches TRBD1 (5 bases). The CDR3 consists of 13 residues. CDR1 SGHTS and CDR2 YDEGEE come from the germline V gene. Trimming removed 5 bases at V and 2 bases at J, with 10 bases between. This CDR3 reads CASRSTANYGYTF. The CDR3 nucleotides read TGTGCCAGCAGATCGACAGCAAACTATGGCTACACCTTC.

The chain joins TRBV30 to TRBJ2-2; 9 nucleotides match TRBD1. This CDR3 comprises 16 residues. CDR1 and CDR2 (germline): GTSNPN, SVGIG (reference sequence). The V and J ends lost 2 bases and 1 base, in that order; junction bases with no gene match: 5. CDR3 sequence (DNA): TGTGCCTGGAGTACGGCGGGACAGGGGAACACCGGGGAGCTGTTTTTT. Translated, it gives CAWSTAGQGNTGELFF.

This rearrangement joins TRBV5-1 to TRBJ2-6, with TRBD2 as a possible D gene (5 bases). The V end lost 5 bases, the J end lost 0 bases, and 15 bases lay between the germline ends. Germline V gene sequence: CDR1 SGHRS, CDR2 YFSETQ. There are 17 residues in the CDR3. The DNA of the CDR3 is TGCGCCAGCAGATCGACGCTAGCTAGCTCTGGGGCCAACGTCCTGACTTTC. Translation gives CASRSTLASSGANVLTF. Variable domain in full (rest from reference TRBV5-1 and TRBJ2-6): KAGVTQTPRYLIKTRGQQVTLSCSPISGHRSVSWYQQTPGQGLQFLFEYFSETQRNKGNFPGRFSGRQFSNSRSEMNVSTLELGDSALYLCASRSTLASSGANVLTFGAGSRLTVL.

Only one count was recorded for this clone. V and J are TRBV7-3 and TRBJ1-2, with 8 bases that match TRBD1. The CDR3 loop spans 13 amino acids. Germline CDR1 is SGHTA and CDR2 is FQGTGA. V shed 5 bases and J 10 bases; nucleotides not matched to a gene: 9. CDR3 amino acids: CASSPDRGGSYTF. CDR3 DNA: TGTGCCAGCAGCCCAGACAGGGGTGGGTCCTACACCTTC.

The V gene is TRBV18, the J gene TRBJ2-6; no reliable D call. This CDR3 is 16 amino acids long. From germline, CDR1 is KGHSH and CDR2 LQKENI. The V end lost 3 bases, the J end lost 5 bases, and 14 bases lay between the germline ends. CDR3 bases: TGTGCCAGCTCACCTCCAGACAAAATTTGGGCCAACGTCCTGACTTTC. Translating gives CASSPPDKIWANVLTF.